One sample yielded the 28 T cell receptor beta chains listed below, sequenced in a study of shared clonotypes between healthy human individuals. The method was immunoSEQ multiplex PCR; TCRdb's version includes in-frame clones alone and lacks a portion of them. The table has under 2.5 million clones, 85% to 95% seen once. Material: naive CD4+ T cells from PBMCs. Subset in this sample: CD45RA+ positively selected. Every receptor here comes from a man aged 18 to 30 in good health. Some clones in this sample may be carry-over from other donors' samples.

V gene TRBV5-1 combines with J gene TRBJ2-1, with D perhaps being TRBD1 or TRBD2 (5 bases each). This CDR3 comprises 14 residues. Deletions cut 4 bases from V and 8 bases from J, with 16 bases between. CDR1 is SGHRS and CDR2 is YFSETQ in the germline V gene. CDR3 loop: CASSHPGTRDEQFF. The CDR3 DNA sequence: TGCGCCAGCAGCCATCCTGGGACCCGCGATGAGCAGTTCTTC.

V is TRBV2 and J is TRBJ1-2, with D tentatively TRBD1 (5 bases). V was pared by 6 bases and J by 1 base, with 18 bases between. Per germline, CDR1 SNHLY and CDR2 FYNNEI. CDR3 length: 16 amino acids. In DNA form, the CDR3 reads TGTGCCAGCAGCACCTTCACCGGGGGACTTAACTATGGCTACACCTTC. Translated, it gives CASSTFTGGLNYGYTF.

The V gene is TRBV30, the J gene TRBJ2-5; tentatively, D is TRBD2 (6 bases). From germline, CDR1 is GTSNPN and CDR2 SVGIG (reference sequence). V was cut by 4 bases and J by 5 bases, with 17 bases left in between. The CDR3 is made up of 14 amino acids. The DNA for the CDR3 is TGTGCCTGGACCCCCGGGGGATTCGGTGAGACCCAGTACTTC. Translated: CAWTPGGFGETQYF.

The V call is TRBV7-9, the J call TRBJ2-2, with D unresolved. The CDR3 contains 13 residues. Between the trimmed V and J ends, which lost 3 bases and 4 bases, there was a span of 6 bases. Germline assignment: CDR1 SEHNR and CDR2 FQNEAQ (reference sequence). CDR3 DNA sequence: TGTGCCAGCAGCTTCCTGTCCACCGGGGAGCTGTTTTTT. The encoded protein is CASSFLSTGELFF.

This clone occurred a few times. The chain uses TRBV10-1 and TRBJ1-5; D is unresolved. The germline CDR1 and CDR2 sequences are WNHNN and SYGVQD (reference sequence). Trimming shortened V by 9 bases and J by 0 bases, and 12 bases separated the two germline ends. CDR3 length: 14 residues. The CDR3 loop reads CARTTQNSNQPQHF. CDR3 DNA sequence: TGCGCCAGGACGACACAGAATAGCAATCAGCCCCAGCATTTT.

V gene TRBV29-1 combines with J gene TRBJ2-2; possibly TRBD1 for D (6 bases). The ends were cut back, 4 bases at V and 1 base at J, with 10 bases in the middle. CDR1 SQVTM and CDR2 ANQGSEA come from the germline V gene. The CDR3 loop spans 14 amino acids. The CDR3: CSVARTVNTGELFF. CDR3 in DNA: TGCAGCGTTGCTAGGACAGTGAACACCGGGGAGCTGTTTTTT.

The chain is built from TRBV29-1 and TRBJ1-1; unclear D gene. The CDR3 sequence is 14 residues long. CDR1 and CDR2 (germline): SQVTM, ANQGSEA. Trimming pared 4 bases from V and 0 bases from J, leaving 12 bases between. The CDR3: CSVGSGLLNTEAFF. The CDR3 DNA reads as TGCAGCGTTGGTTCCGGACTTTTGAACACTGAAGCTTTCTTT.

The gene calls are TRBV5-8 and TRBJ2-5, with D possibly TRBD2 on 6 matching bases. Germline V lookup: CDR1 SGHTS, CDR2 YDEGEE. Trimming stripped 4 bases from V and 5 bases from J, with 18 bases between. This CDR3 is built from 15 residues. DNA of the CDR3: TGTGCCAGCAGCGGAACGGGAGCCCGGGGGGAGACCCAGTACTTC. Residues: CASSGTGARGETQYF.

The genes are TRBV2 and TRBJ2-3; TRBD2 aligns across 14 bases. V shed 6 bases and J 5 bases; nucleotides not matched to a gene: 10. Germline V CDR1 and CDR2: SNHLY, FYNNEI. The CDR3 consists of 17 residues. CDR3 in amino acids: CASRSGGLAGDGDTQYF. CDR3 DNA sequence: TGTGCCAGCAGATCCGGGGGACTAGCGGGAGATGGAGATACGCAGTATTTT.

The chain uses TRBV2 and TRBJ2-1; maybe TRBD2 (6 bases). V was cut by 6 bases and J by 3 bases, with 18 bases left in between. Germline CDR1 and CDR2: SNHLY and FYNNEI. The CDR3 is 16 residues long. The CDR3 is CASSRSWTTVYNEQFF. The CDR3 nucleotides read TGTGCCAGCAGCCGTTCCTGGACTACCGTCTACAATGAGCAGTTCTTC.

The rearrangement joins TRBV10-2 to TRBJ2-3; 11 bases line up with TRBD2. The CDR3 contains 16 residues. Germline values: CDR1 WSHSY, CDR2 SAAADI. V gave up 4 bases and J gave up 5 bases; unmatched junction bases: 8. In DNA, the CDR3 is TGCGCCAGCAGTGCCTCCTGGCTAGCGGGAGGAGATACGCAGTATTTT. Its translation: CASSASWLAGGDTQYF.

This chain uses TRBV5-4 with TRBJ2-7; 8 positions agree with TRBD2. The CDR3 has 14 residues. V gave up 1 base and J gave up 5 bases; unmatched junction bases: 5. The germline V gene encodes CDR1 SGHNT and CDR2 YYREEE (reference sequence). The CDR3 sequence is CASSLPGGPHEQYF. DNA of the CDR3: TGTGCCAGCAGCTTGCCGGGAGGGCCCCACGAGCAGTACTTC.

This chain links TRBV2 with TRBJ2-1, with TRBD2 matching 13 bases. Germline assignment: CDR1 SNHLY and CDR2 FYNNEI. The CDR3 extends over 15 amino acids. The J segment lost 5 bases and the V segment lost 5 bases, leaving 3 bases of the junction unmatched. The CDR3, as DNA: TGTGCCAGCAGTACCGGGACTAGCGGGAACAATGAGCAGTTCTTC. Translation gives CASSTGTSGNNEQFF.

CDR3 in DNA: TGTGCCAGCAGTAACCCGGGACAGGGCTCCTACAATGAGCAGTTCTTC. Amino acid sequence: CASSNPGQGSYNEQFF. The chain uses TRBV28 and TRBJ2-1; 9 bases are shared with TRBD1. This CDR3 has 16 residues. Germline V lookup: CDR1 MDHEN, CDR2 SYDVKM. The J segment lost 0 bases and the V segment lost 5 bases, leaving 5 bases of the junction unmatched.

V is TRBV14 and J is TRBJ1-4; D might be TRBD1 (6 bases). The V gene lost 6 bases and the J gene lost 5 bases, with 10 bases spanning the gap. This CDR3 comprises 13 residues. Germline CDR1 and CDR2: SGHDN and FVKESK. CDR3 in amino acids: CASSGQGNEKLFF. The CDR3 nucleotides read TGTGCCAGCAGTGGTCAGGGGAATGAAAAACTGTTTTTT.

V and J are TRBV5-1 and TRBJ1-1; D is unresolved. Germline loops: CDR1 SGHRS, CDR2 YFSETQ. The CDR3 totals 15 residues. Trimming stripped 1 base from V and 0 bases from J, with 10 bases between. CDR3 bases: TGCGCCAGCAGCTTGTCTGCGGGGATGAACACTGAAGCTTTCTTT. Its protein product is CASSLSAGMNTEAFF.

The V gene is TRBV28, the J gene TRBJ2-1; D gene unclear. Trimming took 4 bases from V and 0 from J, leaving 10 bases between them. This CDR3 region has 15 residues. Germline values: CDR1 MDHEN, CDR2 SYDVKM. Written as DNA, the CDR3 is TGTGCCAGCAGTTCCAGCCCGAGCTCCTACAATGAGCAGTTCTTC. This gives the protein CASSSSPSSYNEQFF. Full variable domain (outside the CDR3, taken from reference TRBV28 and TRBJ2-1): DVKVTQSSRYLVKRTGEKVFLECVQDMDHENMFWYRQDPGLGLRLIYFSYDVKMKEKGDIPEGYSVSREKKERFSLILESASTNQTSMYLCASSSSPSSYNEQFFGPGTRLTVL.

A note on this clone: The sample contains more than one DNA sequence encoding this CDR3. This chain links TRBV7-9 with TRBJ1-2; TRBD1 is a possible D gene (5 bases). The CDR3 totals 12 residues. Germline lookup yields CDR1 SEHNR and CDR2 FQNEAQ (reference sequence). Trimming cost V 3 bases and J 3 bases, with 5 bases left between them. The DNA for the CDR3 is TGTGCCAGCAGCTTGGGGGACTATGGCTACACCTTC. Its protein is CASSLGDYGYTF.

The rearrangement links TRBV6-6 to TRBJ2-7; TRBD1 matches at 7 bases. Germline V gene data show CDR1 as MNHNY and CDR2 as SVGAGI (reference sequence). This CDR3 spans 15 amino acids. The junction had 9 bases not matched to a gene; V was cut back by 5 bases and J by 2 bases. The CDR3 bases are TGTGCCAGCAGTAGCCCGGGACAGCCCACCTACGAGCAGTACTTC. The encoded protein is CASSSPGQPTYEQYF.

The chain links TRBV5-1 to TRBJ2-7; D ambiguous. CDR3 length equals 14 residues. V was pared by 4 bases and J by 5 bases, with 16 bases between. Germline CDR1 is SGHRS and CDR2 is YFSETQ. CDR3 in DNA: TGCGCCAGCAGCCCTACCCGGGCTCCCAACGAGCAGTACTTC. Its translation: CASSPTRAPNEQYF.

The chain uses TRBV9 and TRBJ1-4; D not certain. Germline V CDR1 and CDR2: SGDLS, YYNGEE. This CDR3 is built from 15 residues. V was cut by 2 bases and J by 7 bases, with 15 bases left in between. CDR3 loop: CASSVTPLVGEKLFF. The CDR3, as DNA: TGTGCCAGCAGCGTTACCCCCCTAGTAGGTGAAAAACTGTTTTTT.

The chain has TRBV30 and TRBJ2-5; no clear D. V lost 3 bases and J lost 6, with 17 bases in between. Germline CDR1 and CDR2: GTSNPN and SVGIG (reference sequence). This CDR3 is 14 amino acids long. Written as DNA, the CDR3 is TGTGCCTGGAGCCTTCCCCCGGGCTGGAAGACCCAGTACTTC. As protein: CAWSLPPGWKTQYF.

Comment on this clone: Other DNA sequences of this sample code for an identical CDR3. This chain connects TRBV5-1 to TRBJ1-1; TRBD1 agrees at 8 bases. This CDR3 contains 16 residues. Germline CDR1 SGHRS, CDR2 YFSETQ. V lost 3 bases to trimming and J lost 1 base; unmatched junction nucleotides: 8. CDR3 sequence reads: CASSSSPGTGNTEAFF. The CDR3 DNA follows: TGCGCCAGCAGCTCAAGTCCCGGGACAGGGAACACTGAAGCTTTCTTT.

V is TRBV7-9 and J is TRBJ1-1, with TRBD1 matching over 9 bases. The CDR3 length is 15 residues. Losses at the gene ends were 5 bases for V and 4 bases for J; bases not matched to a gene: 8. Germline assignment: CDR1 SEHNR and CDR2 FQNEAQ (reference sequence). CDR3 loop: CASSPYRQGGTEAFF. DNA for the CDR3: TGTGCCAGCAGCCCGTACCGACAGGGGGGCACTGAAGCTTTCTTT.

This rearrangement joins TRBV18 to TRBJ2-2; 11 nucleotides agree with TRBD2. The J segment lost 6 bases and the V segment lost 2 bases, leaving 5 bases of the junction unmatched. The CDR3 length is 16 residues. The V gene's germline CDR1 is KGHSH and CDR2 LQKENI. CDR3 in DNA: TGTGCCAGCTCACCAGGAGTACTAGCGGGAGCCGGGGAGCTGTTTTTT. This encodes CASSPGVLAGAGELFF.

This chain links TRBV7-2 with TRBJ2-1, with 8 nucleotides matching TRBD2. Trimming took 1 base from V and 10 from J; bases not matched to a gene: 9. The CDR3 is 15 amino acids. The V gene's germline CDR1 is SGHTA and CDR2 FQGNSA. The CDR3 loop is CASSLGGLVGQEQFF. The CDR3 DNA reads as TGTGCCAGCAGCTTAGGGGGACTAGTAGGGCAAGAGCAGTTCTTC. Together with reference TRBV7-2 and TRBJ2-1, the CDR3 gives the full variable domain: GAGVSQSPSNKVTEKGKDVELRCDPISGHTALYWYRQSLGQGLEFLIYFQGNSAPDKSGLPSDRFSAERTGGSVSTLTIQRTQQEDSAVYLCASSLGGLVGQEQFFGPGTRLTVL.

This clone was detected once. This rearrangement joins TRBV7-9 to TRBJ2-2; possibly TRBD2 for D (6 bases). Germline assignment: CDR1 SEHNR and CDR2 FQNEAQ (reference sequence). Trimming cost V 3 bases and J 2 bases, with 10 bases left between them. The CDR3 loop spans 15 amino acids. In DNA, the CDR3 is TGTGCCAGCAGCTTTTTAGCGGTTAACACCGGGGAGCTGTTTTTT. This encodes CASSFLAVNTGELFF.

The V and J genes are TRBV5-4 and TRBJ2-7; 10 bases are shared with TRBD1. The V and J ends lost 5 bases and 7 bases, in that order; junction bases with no gene match: 12. This CDR3 is built from 15 residues. The V gene's germline CDR1 is SGHNT and CDR2 YYREEE (reference sequence). CDR3 nucleotides: TGTGCCAGCAGGAACCAGGGACAGGGGTTACTGGAGCAGTACTTC. Translation: CASRNQGQGLLEQYF.